These 22 T cell receptor beta chains share one sample of origin, sequenced in a study of regulatory T cells in long-lasting Graves disease. The time point is: newly diagnosed GD, antithyroid drugs for less than 3 months. Researchers made the TCR library from RNA that was extracted from PBMCs. Arm-PCR with iRepertoire HTBI primers amplified the CDR3 regions for these TCR beta libraries. In TCRdb, the multiplex PCR reads were re-called with MiXCR into one record per CDR3 protein. The sample lists approximately 400,000 distinct CDR3 sequences, around 14% occurring once. The same data also contributed to another study, on T cells in Graves' hyperthyroidism and ophthalmopathy.

The sequenced sample was peripheral blood mononuclear cells (PBMCs), obtained at new diagnosis, from a patient treated with antithyroid drugs. The receptors were gathered from a woman in her thirties with Graves disease.

Many counts were recorded for this clonotype. The V and J genes are TRBV5-1 and TRBJ2-7; possibly TRBD1 for D (6 bases). Germline V lookup: CDR1 SGHRS, CDR2 YFSETQ. Trimming pared 4 bases from V and 4 bases from J, leaving 18 bases between. There are 15 residues in the CDR3. The CDR3 loop reads CASSPSSRGGYEQYF. In DNA form, the CDR3 reads TGCGCCAGCAGCCCCTCCTCCCGAGGGGGTTACGAGCAGTACTTC.

This clonotype was counted ten times or more. The gene calls are TRBV2 and TRBJ2-2, with 7 nucleotides matching TRBD1. Germline trimming cut 7 bases from V and 2 bases from J; bases unmatched to any gene: 7. Germline assignment: CDR1 SNHLY and CDR2 FYNNEI. CDR3 length: 15 residues. CDR3 amino acids: CASTQGRYNTGELFF. The CDR3, as DNA: TGTGCCAGCACACAGGGGAGATACAACACCGGGGAGCTGTTTTTT. The variable domain in full, completed from reference TRBV2 and TRBJ2-2, reads EPEVTQTPSHQVTQMGQEVILRCVPISNHLYFYWYRQILGQKVEFLVSFYNNEISEKSEIFDDQFSVERPDGSNFTLKIRSTKLEDSAMYFCASTQGRYNTGELFFGEGSRLTVL.

This clonotype was detected only once. The rearrangement links TRBV10-3 to TRBJ2-7; tentatively, D is TRBD2 (6 bases). Germline V lookup: CDR1 ENHRY, CDR2 SYGVKD. This CDR3 spans 14 amino acids. Trimming cost V 6 bases and J 5 bases, with 17 bases left between them. Here the CDR3 reads CAISPRDGSHEQYF. The CDR3 DNA is TGTGCCATCAGCCCGCGGGACGGTTCTCACGAGCAGTACTTC.

The chain combines TRBV3-1 with TRBJ2-2; 14 nucleotides line up with TRBD2. The V gene's germline CDR1 is LGHDT and CDR2 YNNKEL (reference sequence). The CDR3 is made up of 17 amino acids. Trimming cost V 0 bases and J 5 bases; bases outside gene matches: 2. CDR3 nucleotides: TGTGCCAGCAGCCAAGAATGGACTAGCGGGGGGACCGGGGAGCTGTTTTTT. Residues: CASSQEWTSGGTGELFF.

This clonotype was observed a handful of times. The rearrangement links TRBV5-1 to TRBJ2-7; TRBD2 matches at 9 bases. The CDR3 has 18 residues. Germline loops: CDR1 SGHRS, CDR2 YFSETQ. V lost 0 bases and J lost 2; bases outside the gene matches: 12. CDR3 in amino acids: CASSLATQGGRDPYEQYF. The CDR3 coding sequence is TGCGCCAGCAGCTTGGCCACCCAGGGCGGGAGGGATCCCTACGAGCAGTACTTC.

This clonotype was counted ten times or more. This chain joins TRBV2 and TRBJ2-1; possible D gene TRBD1, 6 bases. The germline V and J ends were trimmed by 8 bases and 2 bases, with 10 bases remaining between them. This CDR3 has 13 residues. Germline CDR1 is SNHLY and CDR2 is FYNNEI. Here the CDR3 reads CASSGATYNEQFF. CDR3 nucleotides: TGTGCCAGCTCAGGGGCCACCTACAATGAGCAGTTCTTC.

This clonotype was found many times. V is TRBV6-2 or TRBV6-3 and J is TRBJ2-3, with TRBD2 matching over 9 bases. The CDR3 length is 18 residues. Germline loops: CDR1 MNHEY, CDR2 SVGEGT. Trimming took 0 bases from V and 3 from J; bases not matched to a gene: 10. The CDR3 DNA reads TGTGCCAGCAGTTACTCGCAAGCGGGAGGCGGCGTAACAGATACGCAGTATTTT. This gives the protein CASSYSQAGGGVTDTQYF.

This clonotype was found a few times. This chain links TRBV5-6 with TRBJ2-1, with D possibly being TRBD2 (5 bases). Trimming cost V 3 bases and J 12 bases, with 13 bases left between them. Germline CDR1 is SGHDT and CDR2 is YYEEEE. The CDR3 is made up of 12 amino acids. CDR3 sequence (DNA): TGTGCCAGCAGCTCTCTCGCGGGTCTGCAGTTCTTC. It translates to CASSSLAGLQFF.

This clonotype showed up just a few times. The chain has TRBV7-9 and TRBJ2-5; D uncertain. Germline CDR1 is SEHNR and CDR2 is FQNEAQ (reference sequence). V lost 2 bases and J 6 bases, leaving 10 bases between the germline ends. CDR3 length equals 13 residues. The CDR3 DNA reads TGTGCCAGCAGCTTAACCCCCTCGAAGACCCAGTACTTC. Translated: CASSLTPSKTQYF. The full variable domain, its missing parts supplied by reference TRBV7-9 and TRBJ2-5, is DTGVSQNPRHKITKRGQNVTFRCDPISEHNRLYWYRQTLGQGPEFLTYFQNEAQLEKSRLLSDRFSAERPKGSFSTLEIQRTEQGDSAMYLCASSLTPSKTQYFGPGTRLLVL.

The DNA of the CDR3 is TGTGCCAGCAATGAGCACTCGAACACCGGGGAGCTGTTTTTT. It specifies CASNEHSNTGELFF. The rearrangement joins TRBV2 to TRBJ2-2; D gene uncertain. The V end was cut by 7 bases, the J end by 0 bases, with 9 bases between. Per the germline V gene, CDR1 is SNHLY and CDR2 is FYNNEI. This CDR3 is 14 amino acids long.

Points on this clonotype: Given a much more abundant clone one base away, this may be a read error. The rearrangement joins TRBV7-9 to TRBJ2-5; TRBD2 is a possible D gene (6 bases). Germline V gene lookup returns CDR1 SEHNR and CDR2 FQNEAQ (reference sequence). The CDR3 is 14 residues long. Trimming pared 7 bases from V and 3 bases from J, leaving 15 bases between. CDR3 nucleotides: TGTGCCAGCAACTGGCCCCGGGGGAAAGAGACCCAGTACTTC. This gives the protein CASNWPRGKETQYF.

This clonotype was counted many times. The V call is TRBV3-1, the J call TRBJ2-5, with 9 bases lining up with TRBD2. The germline CDR1 and CDR2 sequences are LGHDT and YNNKEL (reference sequence). The CDR3 length is 14 residues. The V segment lost 4 bases and the J segment 5 bases; nucleotides outside the gene matches: 5. The DNA for the CDR3 is TGTGCCAGCAGCCGGGCGGGAGGGCCGGAGACCCAGTACTTC. Its translation is CASSRAGGPETQYF.

The J gene is TRBJ2-3, the V gene TRBV5-5; D unresolved. The CDR3 has 16 amino acids. V lost 1 base and J lost 4, with 16 bases in between. The germline V gene has CDR1 SGHKS and CDR2 YYEKEE (reference sequence). CDR3 protein: CASSLRSAKAPDTQYF. The CDR3 nucleotides read TGTGCCAGCAGCTTGAGAAGCGCCAAGGCCCCAGATACGCAGTATTTT.

This clonotype was detected ten times or more. V and J are TRBV2 and TRBJ2-2; 9 nucleotides match TRBD2. The CDR3 is 14 residues long. Germline CDR1 SNHLY, CDR2 FYNNEI. V dropped 8 bases and J dropped 5; count of bases not matched to a gene: 6. DNA of the CDR3: TGTGCCAGCGAGAAGAGCGGGAGGACCGGGGAGCTGTTTTTT. Residues: CASEKSGRTGELFF.

The V and J genes are TRBV24-1 and TRBJ2-1, with TRBD2 matching 12 bases. CDR3 length: 16 residues. The germline gives CDR1 KGHDR, CDR2 SFDVKD. Trimming removed 3 bases from V and 9 bases from J; junction bases left unmatched: 8. In DNA form, the CDR3 reads TGTGCCACCAGTGATCCTCGGACTAGCGGGACAGGTGAGCAGTTCTTC. Its protein product is CATSDPRTSGTGEQFF.

V is TRBV29-1 and J is TRBJ2-2; possibly TRBD1 for D (6 bases). This CDR3 region has 14 residues. Germline V CDR1 and CDR2: SQVTM, ANQGSEA. The germline V and J ends were trimmed by 7 bases and 5 bases, with 17 bases remaining between them. CDR3 DNA sequence: TGCAGCGCCAGACAGGAGGCAGGTACCGGGGAGCTGTTTTTT. This translates into CSARQEAGTGELFF.

This clonotype was seen repeatedly, ten times or more. This chain connects TRBV12-3 or TRBV12-4 to TRBJ2-5; D is ambiguous. Trimming left V 2 bases short and J 6 bases short, with 19 bases between. CDR3 length equals 16 residues. The CDR3 sequence: CASSLFPGGPAKTQYF. For the CDR3, the DNA is TGTGCCAGCAGTTTATTCCCCGGCGGCCCCGCGAAGACCCAGTACTTC.

This clonotype was counted only a few times. The chain couples TRBV6-4 to TRBJ2-2, with a tentative D call TRBD2 (6 bases). The CDR3 totals 15 residues. Germline V CDR1 and CDR2: MRHNA, SNTAGT. V was pared by 0 bases and J by 8 bases, with 13 bases between. CDR3 nucleotide sequence: TGTGCCAGCAGTGACTCGACATCGGGAGTTGGGGAGCTGTTTTTT. This codes for CASSDSTSGVGELFF.

This sequence joins TRBV6-1 and TRBJ2-5; a possible D gene is TRBD1 (5 bases). Germline lookup yields CDR1 MNHNS and CDR2 SASEGT. The CDR3 has 13 residues. With 11 bases removed from V and 1 base from J, the gap between germline ends came to 14 bases. The CDR3: CAGLRGPQETQYF. The CDR3 DNA reads TGTGCCGGCCTTAGGGGCCCCCAAGAGACCCAGTACTTC.

This clonotype was counted ten times or more. The rearrangement joins TRBV7-9 to TRBJ2-7, with TRBD1 identical over 7 bases. Germline V CDR1 and CDR2: SEHNR, FQNEAQ (reference sequence). The CDR3 has 14 amino acids. The J segment lost 0 bases and the V segment lost 4 bases, leaving 3 bases of the junction unmatched. The CDR3: CASSYGTASYEQYF. The CDR3 nucleotides are TGTGCCAGCAGCTATGGGACAGCCTCCTACGAGCAGTACTTC.

This clonotype showed up many times. The chain joins TRBV5-1 to TRBJ1-1; 7 bases line up with TRBD1. Germline CDR1 SGHRS, CDR2 YFSETQ. The CDR3 contains 17 residues. The V and J ends lost 4 bases and 1 base, in that order; junction bases with no gene match: 13. The CDR3 DNA reads TGCGCCAGCAGCCCAGGCGACCGCACAGGGGAGAACACTGAAGCTTTCTTT. This sequence encodes CASSPGDRTGENTEAFF. The whole variable domain, filled in from reference TRBV5-1 and TRBJ1-1, reads KAGVTQTPRYLIKTRGQQVTLSCSPISGHRSVSWYQQTPGQGLQFLFEYFSETQRNKGNFPGRFSGRQFSNSRSEMNVSTLELGDSALYLCASSPGDRTGENTEAFFGQGTRLTVV.

This clonotype turned up a few times. The gene calls are TRBV4-1 and TRBJ2-1; 7 bases map to TRBD2. This CDR3 contains 14 residues. CDR1 is MGHRA, CDR2 YSYEKL, per germline. The junction had 12 bases not matched to a gene; V was cut back by 4 bases and J by 12 bases. CDR3 residues: CASSRFVREIGQFF. In nucleotides, the CDR3 is TGCGCCAGCAGCCGGTTTGTGCGGGAGATAGGGCAGTTCTTC.